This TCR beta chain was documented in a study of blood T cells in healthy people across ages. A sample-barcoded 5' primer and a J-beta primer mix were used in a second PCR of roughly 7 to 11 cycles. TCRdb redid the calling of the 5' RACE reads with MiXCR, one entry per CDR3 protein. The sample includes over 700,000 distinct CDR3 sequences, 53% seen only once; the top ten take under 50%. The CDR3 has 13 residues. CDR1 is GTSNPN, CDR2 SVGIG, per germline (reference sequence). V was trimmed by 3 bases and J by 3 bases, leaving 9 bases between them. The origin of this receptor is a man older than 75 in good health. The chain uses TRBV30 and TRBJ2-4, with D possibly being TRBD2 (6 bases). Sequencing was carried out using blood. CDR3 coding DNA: TGTGCCTGGAGACCCGGGAGCAAAAACATTCAGTACTTC. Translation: CAWRPGSKNIQYF.